Presented here are 20 T cell receptor beta chains from one specimen sequenced in a study of T cell repertoires and HLA-DP antigens. Their antigens are not known. The assay was immunoSEQ multiplex PCR, and TCRdb's table has in-frame clones only and misses some. The repertoire holds about 89,000 clones, with 86% as singletons. What was sequenced was CD4+ T cells from PBMCs. These receptor sequences come from a man aged 45-60 years in good health and CMV-seronegative.

The rearrangement joins TRBV19 to TRBJ1-4; the D gene is possibly TRBD1 (5 bases). This CDR3 comprises 14 residues. The V gene's germline CDR1 is LNHDA and CDR2 SQIVND (reference sequence). Trimming removed 9 bases from V and 3 bases from J, with 14 bases in between. CDR3 sequence: CASSPWGSNEKLFF. DNA for the CDR3: TGTGCCAGCAGTCCGTGGGGCTCTAATGAAAAACTGTTTTTT.

CDR3 protein: CASSPQGNLPEQYF. In DNA, the CDR3 is TGTGCCAGCAGCCCTCAGGGGAATCTTCCCGAGCAGTACTTC. This sequence joins TRBV13 and TRBJ2-7; TRBD1 might be the D (6 bases). V was pared by 5 bases and J by 6 bases, with 17 bases between. This CDR3 comprises 14 residues. The V gene's germline CDR1 is PRHDT and CDR2 FYEKMQ (reference sequence).

The chain carries TRBV19 and TRBJ2-2; D uncertain. The length of the CDR3 is 13 residues. Germline V gene data show CDR1 as LNHDA and CDR2 as SQIVND (reference sequence). Between the trimmed V and J ends, which lost 2 bases and 5 bases, there was a span of 6 bases. The CDR3 bases are TGTGCCAGTAGTATAATGGGGACCGGGGAGCTGTTTTTT. Protein: CASSIMGTGELFF.

The rearrangement links TRBV7-8 to TRBJ2-7; either TRBD1 or TRBD2 may supply D (5 bases each). The ends were cut back, 5 bases at V and 0 bases at J, with 11 bases in the middle. Germline assignment: CDR1 SGHVS and CDR2 FQNEAQ. The CDR3 contains 14 residues. CDR3 amino acids: CASSPGRTSYEQYF. The CDR3 DNA reads as TGTGCCAGCAGCCCGGGACGGACCTCCTACGAGCAGTACTTC.

The DNA of the CDR3 is TGTGCCAGCAGTGAAGCCCAGGTCCCCTCCTATGGCTACACCTTC. This sequence encodes CASSEAQVPSYGYTF. V and J are TRBV6-1 and TRBJ1-2; D gene uncertain. This CDR3 contains 15 residues. Looked up from germline, CDR1 is MNHNS and CDR2 is SASEGT. V shed 0 bases and J shed 4 bases, with 12 bases lying between them.

V usage is TRBV7-3 and J usage is TRBJ2-2; no clear D gene. V lost 5 bases to trimming and J lost 4 bases, with 5 bases between them. The CDR3 is 12 residues long. Germline assignment: CDR1 SGHTA and CDR2 FQGTGA. In nucleotides, the CDR3 is TGTGCCAGCAGCACTTCCACCGGGGAGCTGTTTTTT. Its translation is CASSTSTGELFF.

CDR3 in amino acids: CASSIVGHANTEAFF. The CDR3 nucleotides are TGTGCCAGTAGTATTGTAGGACACGCGAACACTGAAGCTTTCTTT. This rearrangement joins TRBV19 to TRBJ1-1, with D possibly matching TRBD1 (5 bases). The CDR3 loop spans 15 amino acids. Trimming cost V 3 bases and J 1 base, with 12 bases left between them. Germline loops: CDR1 LNHDA, CDR2 SQIVND (reference sequence).

For the CDR3, the DNA is TGCAGTGCCGGGGGGACAGTCGAAGCTTTCTTT. Its protein is CSAGGTVEAFF. The chain uses TRBV20-1 and TRBJ1-1; TRBD1 matches at 7 bases. Looked up from germline, CDR1 is DFQATT and CDR2 is SNEGSKA (reference sequence). V shed 6 bases and J 8 bases; nucleotides not matched to a gene: 6. CDR3 length equals 11 residues.

The V call is TRBV7-8, the J call TRBJ2-5; 11 bases match TRBD2. Losses at the gene ends were 5 bases for V and 5 bases for J; bases not matched to a gene: 4. This CDR3 has 14 amino acids. Germline V gene data show CDR1 as SGHVS and CDR2 as FQNEAQ. The chain's CDR3 is CASSLSGRAETQYF. The CDR3 DNA follows: TGTGCCAGCAGCCTTAGCGGGAGGGCTGAGACCCAGTACTTC.

This clone was observed a single time. The chain employs TRBV6-1 and TRBJ2-7; 10 nucleotides line up with TRBD1. V gave up 10 bases and J gave up 6 bases; unmatched junction bases: 3. The CDR3 is made up of 11 amino acids. Per the germline V gene, CDR1 is MNHNS and CDR2 is SASEGT. CDR3 bases: TGTGCCACCAGGACAGGGGGCGAGCAGTACTTC. It encodes CATRTGGEQYF.

CDR3 sequence: CASSPGQPSYEQYF. CDR3 coding DNA: TGCGCCAGCAGCCCCGGACAGCCCTCCTACGAGCAGTACTTC. The chain is built from TRBV5-1 and TRBJ2-7; a weak D match, TRBD1 (6 bases). Germline V gene data show CDR1 as SGHRS and CDR2 as YFSETQ. The CDR3 length is 14 residues. The V and J ends lost 4 bases and 0 bases respectively, with 11 bases between them. Combining the CDR3 with reference TRBV5-1 and TRBJ2-7 gives the whole variable domain KAGVTQTPRYLIKTRGQQVTLSCSPISGHRSVSWYQQTPGQGLQFLFEYFSETQRNKGNFPGRFSGRQFSNSRSEMNVSTLELGDSALYLCASSPGQPSYEQYFGPGTRLTVT.

This clone was picked up a small number of times. V is TRBV11-2 and J is TRBJ2-7; 10 bases fit TRBD1. V trimming: 3 bases; J trimming: 3 bases; junction bases outside the gene matches: 2. Germline V gene data show CDR1 as SGHAT and CDR2 as FQNNGV. This CDR3 region has 14 residues. The chain's CDR3 is CASSLGQGYYEQYF. The CDR3 bases are TGTGCCAGCAGCTTGGGACAGGGGTACTACGAGCAGTACTTC. Complete variable domain (other parts from reference TRBV11-2 and TRBJ2-7): EAGVAQSPRYKIIEKRQSVAFWCNPISGHATLYWYQQILGQGPKLLIQFQNNGVVDDSQLPKDRFSAERLKGVDSTLKIQPAKLEDSAVYLCASSLGQGYYEQYFGPGTRLTVT.

V usage is TRBV15 and J usage is TRBJ2-1; D gene uncertain. This CDR3 comprises 13 residues. Germline CDR1 LNHNV, CDR2 YYDKDF (reference sequence). Trimming pared 0 bases from V and 9 bases from J, leaving 9 bases between. The DNA of the CDR3 is TGTGCCACCAGCAGAGATATCTCGGGTGAGCAGTTCTTC. It yields the protein CATSRDISGEQFF.

The chain carries TRBV11-1 and TRBJ2-3, with 7 bases aligning to TRBD2. This CDR3 contains 14 residues. From germline, CDR1 is SGHAT and CDR2 FQDESV (reference sequence). The junction had 3 bases not matched to a gene; V was cut back by 5 bases and J by 1 base. The CDR3 is CASSRGSGTDTQYF. DNA for the CDR3: TGTGCCAGCAGCCGCGGGAGCGGCACAGATACGCAGTATTTT.

This clone was seen just once. The chain has TRBV6-1 and TRBJ1-5; D is unresolved. Trimming removed 4 bases at V and 4 bases at J, with 5 bases between. The length of the CDR3 is 12 residues. From germline, CDR1 is MNHNS and CDR2 SASEGT. This CDR3 is CASSGVNQPQHF. The CDR3 nucleotides are TGTGCCAGCAGTGGCGTAAATCAGCCCCAGCATTTT.

The chain couples TRBV9 to TRBJ1-1, with a weak D call TRBD1 (6 bases). The V end was cut by 4 bases, the J end by 1 base, with 20 bases between. The CDR3 is 17 residues long. Germline assignment: CDR1 SGDLS and CDR2 YYNGEE. The CDR3 region is CASSPSTGGRGNTEAFF. CDR3 DNA: TGTGCCAGCAGCCCTTCTACGGGGGGGCGCGGGAACACTGAAGCTTTCTTT. The whole variable domain, filled in from reference TRBV9 and TRBJ1-1, reads DSGVTQTPKHLITATGQRVTLRCSPRSGDLSVYWYQQSLDQGLQFLIQYYNGEERAKGNILERFSAQQFPDLHSELNLSSLELGDSALYFCASSPSTGGRGNTEAFFGQGTRLTVV.

This sequence joins TRBV30 and TRBJ2-3; TRBD2 matches 9 bases. J gave up 3 bases and V 5 bases, and 0 bases lay outside the gene matches. CDR3 size: 12 residues. Germline values: CDR1 GTSNPN, CDR2 SVGIG (reference sequence). Here the CDR3 reads CAWGLATDTQYF. DNA for the CDR3: TGTGCCTGGGGACTAGCGACAGATACGCAGTATTTT.

The genes are TRBV15 and TRBJ2-7, with TRBD1 matching 7 bases. CDR1 is LNHNV, CDR2 YYDKDF, per germline (reference sequence). This CDR3 has 13 residues. Trimming removed 4 bases from V and 4 bases from J; junction bases left unmatched: 4. The CDR3 coding sequence is TGTGCCACCAGCATCAAGACAGGGTACGAGCAGTACTTC. Its translation is CATSIKTGYEQYF.

The V and J genes are TRBV2 and TRBJ1-4; D gene ambiguous. Germline V gene lookup returns CDR1 SNHLY and CDR2 FYNNEI. The CDR3 has 16 amino acids. Trimming removed 3 bases from V and 3 bases from J, with 14 bases in between. CDR3 DNA: TGTGCCAGCAGTGAGAGGTCCCCGAGGGCTAATGAAAAACTGTTTTTT. Translating gives CASSERSPRANEKLFF.

V is TRBV6-5 and J is TRBJ1-6; tentatively, D is TRBD1 (6 bases). The CDR3 runs to 13 residues. Germline lookup yields CDR1 MNHEY and CDR2 SVGAGI. V was cut by 4 bases and J by 7 bases, with 8 bases left in between. The CDR3 region has the DNA TGTGCCAGCAGTTCAGGGGTGAATTCACCCCTCCACTTT. It is translated as CASSSGVNSPLHF.